This T cell receptor beta chain emerged from a study of OX40 agonist ivuxolimab in advanced cancers. Study-wide context: Given to patients was ivuxolimab, an agonistic anti-OX40 (CD134) antibody. Cancers in dose escalation were hepatocellular, melanoma, renal cell and head and neck.

Only in-frame clones appear in the TCRdb table, and some are missing; sequencing was by immunoSEQ multiplex PCR. Among fewer than 70,000 clones listed, around four fifths were seen once. Study-wide results and caveats: CD8+ T cells showed, on average, more clonal expansion than CD4+ cells.

The CDR3 consists of 15 residues. Germline V CDR1 and CDR2: SGHVS, FQNEAQ. Trimming cost V 4 bases and J 0 bases; bases outside gene matches: 5. This clone was seen a handful of times. The antigen is not known. Baseline was the first blood sampling point, followed by cycle 4 day 1 and cycle 7 day 1. This chain connects TRBV7-8 to TRBJ1-2, with 7 bases that match TRBD1. The sequence was collected from an adult with an advanced solid tumor such as melanoma, head and neck, liver or kidney cancer. The input for sequencing was CD4+ or CD8+ T cells sorted from blood, taken in a trial of the OX40 agonist ivuxolimab. The CDR3 loop reads CASSSRTGANYGYTF. The CDR3 nucleotides read TGTGCCAGCAGCTCTCGGACAGGTGCTAACTATGGCTACACCTTC.